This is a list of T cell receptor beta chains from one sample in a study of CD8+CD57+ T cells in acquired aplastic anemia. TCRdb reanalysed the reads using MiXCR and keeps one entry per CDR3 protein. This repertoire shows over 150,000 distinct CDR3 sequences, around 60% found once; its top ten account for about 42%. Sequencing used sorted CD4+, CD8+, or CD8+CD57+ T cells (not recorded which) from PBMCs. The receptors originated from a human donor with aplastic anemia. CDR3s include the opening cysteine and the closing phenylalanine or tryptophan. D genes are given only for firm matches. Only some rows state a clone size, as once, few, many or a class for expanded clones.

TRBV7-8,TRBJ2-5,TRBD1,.,CASSPPTGGPQETQYF,TGTGCCAGCAGCCCTCCGACAGGGGGCCCCCAAGAGACCCAGTACTTC
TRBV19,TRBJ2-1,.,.,CASSQDSPGYEQFF,TGTGCCAGTAGCCAGGACAGCCCGGGCTATGAGCAGTTCTTC
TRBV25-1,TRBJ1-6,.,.,CASRRQDDSPLHF,TGTGCCAGCAGGCGGCAGGATGATTCACCCCTCCACTTT
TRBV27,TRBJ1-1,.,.,CASSPQEGTPTEAFF,TGTGCCAGCAGTCCCCAAGAGGGGACCCCCACTGAAGCTTTCTTT
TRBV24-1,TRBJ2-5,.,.,CATRSGETQYF,TGTGCCACCCGGTCTGGGGAGACCCAGTACTTC
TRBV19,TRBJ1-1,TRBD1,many,CASSMGQGYTEAFF,TGTGCCAGTAGTATGGGACAGGGGTATACTGAAGCTTTCTTT
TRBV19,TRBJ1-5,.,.,CASSIEGHPNQPQHF,TGTGCCAGTAGTATAGAAGGACACCCCAATCAGCCCCAGCATTTT
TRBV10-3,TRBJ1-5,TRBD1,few,CAISRQGNQPQHF,TGTGCCATCAGCCGACAGGGGAATCAGCCCCAGCATTTT
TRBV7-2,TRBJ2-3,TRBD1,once,CASSLARQGGPDTQYF,TGTGCCAGCAGCTTGGCTAGACAGGGTGGTCCAGATACGCAGTATTTT
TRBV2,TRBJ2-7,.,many,CASRWARYEQYF,TGTGCCAGCAGATGGGCCCGCTACGAGCAGTACTTC
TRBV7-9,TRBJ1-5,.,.,CASSLGHSNQPQHF,TGTGCCAGCAGCTTAGGACACTCCAATCAGCCCCAGCATTTT
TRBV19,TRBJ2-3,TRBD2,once,CASSRLAGHTDTQYF,TGTGCCAGTAGCCGACTAGCGGGACACACAGATACGCAGTATTTT
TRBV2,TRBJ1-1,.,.,CASSLIRGGRTNTEAFF,TGTGCCAGCAGCCTCATCCGAGGGGGACGGACGAACACTGAAGCTTTCTTT
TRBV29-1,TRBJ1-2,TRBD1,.,CSVDEGAGGCTF,TGCAGCGTTGACGAGGGGGCTGGTGGCTGCACCTTC
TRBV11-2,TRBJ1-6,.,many,CASSLVGSSYNSPLHF,TGTGCCAGCAGCTTAGTGGGGAGCTCCTATAATTCACCCCTCCACTTT
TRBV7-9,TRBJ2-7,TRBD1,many,CASSADREGYEQYF,TGTGCCAGCAGCGCGGACAGGGAAGGGTACGAGCAGTACTTC
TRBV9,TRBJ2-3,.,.,CASSVGGSPSTDTQYF,TGTGCCAGCAGCGTAGGTGGCTCCCCTAGCACAGATACGCAGTATTTT
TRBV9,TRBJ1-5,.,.,CASSPRGNQPQHF,TGTGCCAGCAGCCCTCGAGGGAATCAGCCCCAGCATTTT
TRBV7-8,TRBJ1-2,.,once,CAGSLYNYGYTF,TGTGCCGGCAGCTTGTACAACTACGGCTACACCTTC
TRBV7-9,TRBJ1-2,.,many,CASSVDRYYGYTF,TGTGCCAGCAGCGTCGACAGATACTATGGCTACACCTTC
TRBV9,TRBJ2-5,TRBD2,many,CASSGELAGGQETQYF,TGTGCCAGCAGCGGCGAACTAGCGGGGGGACAAGAGACCCAGTACTTC
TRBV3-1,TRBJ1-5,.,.,CASSQGGRYSNQPQHF,TGTGCCAGCAGCCAAGGAGGGCGCTATAGCAATCAGCCCCAGCATTTT
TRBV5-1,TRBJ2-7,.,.,CASSSRDPSYEQYF,TGCGCCAGCAGCTCCCGGGATCCGTCCTACGAGCAGTACTTC
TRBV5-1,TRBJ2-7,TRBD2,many,CASSPASGGYYEQYF,TGCGCCAGCAGCCCTGCCAGCGGGGGGTACTACGAGCAGTACTTC
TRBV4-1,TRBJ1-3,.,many,CASSPGGSSSGNTIYF,TGCGCCAGCAGCCCCGGGGGATCGAGCTCTGGAAACACCATATATTTT
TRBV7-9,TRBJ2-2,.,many,CASSLDIAAVTGELFF,TGTGCCAGCAGCTTAGATATCGCTGCGGTCACCGGGGAGCTGTTTTTT
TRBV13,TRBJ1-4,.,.,CASSLGALGENEKLFF,TGTGCCAGCAGCTTAGGCGCCCTAGGCGAGAATGAAAAACTGTTTTTT